This T cell receptor beta chain was sequenced in a study of blood T cell repertoires in COVID-19. Study information: Material from acute and convalescent COVID-19 was sourced from the United States, Italy and Spain.

The data were produced by immunoSEQ multiplex PCR, yet TCRdb's version contains in-frame clones alone and is incomplete. The sample contains under 50,000 clones, over 75% of which appear only once. The CDR3 runs to 14 residues. V lost 0 bases and J 4 bases, leaving 9 bases between the germline ends. The germline V gene has CDR1 LNHDA and CDR2 SQIVND (reference sequence). V usage is TRBV19 and J usage is TRBJ1-2, with D perhaps TRBD1 (5 bases). The receptor was derived from a human donor in a cohort sampled during active COVID-19. Sequenced input: peripheral blood. The CDR3 loop reads CASSIDQGLYGYTF. CDR3 in DNA: TGTGCCAGTAGTATAGACCAGGGACTCTATGGCTACACCTTC.